A selection of T cell receptor beta chains follows, all from one sample in a study of T cells in Graves' hyperthyroidism and ophthalmopathy. TCRdb processed the multiplex PCR reads anew with MiXCR; each CDR3 protein has one entry. In the table there are some 340,000 distinct CDR3 sequences, approximately 13% of which are singletons. The sample consisted of blood. These receptors were taken from a woman in her thirties or forties with Graves' ophthalmopathy. CDR3s include the opening cysteine and the closing phenylalanine or tryptophan. D genes are given only for firm matches. A clone size is listed for some rows: how often the clone was seen (once, few, many), or a class if it is expanded.

CDR3 length: 15
clone size: many
D gene: -
J gene: TRBJ1-2
V gene: TRBV28
CDR3 protein: CASSRTGRSNYGYTF
CDR3 DNA: TGTGCCAGCAGTCGGACGGGCCGGAGTAACTATGGCTACACCTTC

CDR3 length: 17
clone size: few
D gene: TRBD2
J gene: TRBJ2-7
V gene: TRBV20-1
CDR3 protein: CSARGGGMTSGGAGQYF
CDR3 DNA: TGCAGTGCTAGAGGGGGGGGGATGACTAGCGGGGGTGCCGGGCAGTACTTC

CDR3 length: 15
clone size: many
D gene: TRBD2
J gene: TRBJ2-7
V gene: TRBV13
CDR3 protein: CASSSWTSGSYEQYF
CDR3 DNA: TGTGCCAGCAGCTCCTGGACTAGCGGTTCCTACGAGCAGTACTTC

CDR3 length: 12
clone size: many
D gene: -
J gene: TRBJ1-2
V gene: TRBV6-1
CDR3 protein: CASRPRDRGYTF
CDR3 DNA: TGTGCCAGCAGGCCTAGGGATCGGGGCTACACCTTC

CDR3 length: 15
clone size: many
D gene: -
J gene: TRBJ1-1
V gene: TRBV13
CDR3 protein: CASSLGGLATTEAFF
CDR3 DNA: TGTGCCAGCAGCTTGGGGGGGTTGGCTACGACTGAAGCTTTCTTT

CDR3 length: 12
clone size: once
D gene: -
J gene: TRBJ1-1
V gene: TRBV10-3
CDR3 protein: CAIRALNTEAFF
CDR3 DNA: TGTGCCATCAGAGCACTGAACACTGAAGCTTTCTTT

CDR3 length: 15
clone size: few
D gene: TRBD2
J gene: TRBJ2-2
V gene: TRBV5-4
CDR3 protein: CASSLAAGATGELFF
CDR3 DNA: TGTGCCAGCAGCTTGGCTGCGGGAGCCACCGGGGAGCTGTTTTTT

CDR3 length: 14
clone size: -
D gene: -
J gene: TRBJ1-1
V gene: TRBV19
CDR3 protein: CASSIDPKNTEAFF
CDR3 DNA: TGTGCCAGTAGTATAGATCCGAAGAACACTGAAGCTTTCTTT

CDR3 length: 15
clone size: many
D gene: -
J gene: TRBJ1-3
V gene: TRBV6-1
CDR3 protein: CASSRGPSSGNTIYF
CDR3 DNA: TGTGCCAGCAGCCGGGGACCGAGCTCTGGAAACACCATATATTTT

CDR3 length: 14
clone size: many
D gene: -
J gene: TRBJ2-5
V gene: TRBV6-1
CDR3 protein: CASNNAGPGETQYF
CDR3 DNA: TGTGCCAGCAATAACGCAGGTCCGGGGGAGACCCAGTACTTC

CDR3 length: 14
clone size: -
D gene: -
J gene: TRBJ2-1
V gene: TRBV28
CDR3 protein: CASSLYVSYNEQFF
CDR3 DNA: TGTGCCAGCAGTTTGTACGTGTCCTACAATGAGCAGTTCTTC

CDR3 length: 14
clone size: -
D gene: -
J gene: TRBJ1-1
V gene: TRBV18
CDR3 protein: CASSVQLGDTEAFF
CDR3 DNA: TGTGCCAGCTCAGTACAACTCGGAGACACTGAAGCTTTCTTT

CDR3 length: 13
clone size: -
D gene: -
J gene: TRBJ1-2
V gene: TRBV27
CDR3 protein: CASSRTSNYGYTF
CDR3 DNA: TGTGCCAGCAGTCGCACTTCTAACTATGGCTACACCTTC

CDR3 length: 12
clone size: -
D gene: TRBD2
J gene: TRBJ2-1
V gene: TRBV30
CDR3 protein: CACTSGGNEQFF
CDR3 DNA: TGTGCCTGTACTAGCGGGGGAAATGAGCAGTTCTTC

CDR3 length: 13
clone size: many
D gene: -
J gene: TRBJ2-5
V gene: TRBV2
CDR3 protein: CASSEGETGTQYF
CDR3 DNA: TGTGCCAGCAGTGAAGGCGAAACTGGGACCCAGTACTTC

CDR3 length: 16
clone size: -
D gene: -
J gene: TRBJ2-3
V gene: TRBV18
CDR3 protein: CASSPLSGYSTDTQYF
CDR3 DNA: TGTGCCAGCTCACCCCTGAGCGGGTACAGCACAGATACGCAGTATTTT

CDR3 length: 15
clone size: many
D gene: -
J gene: TRBJ1-5
V gene: TRBV7-2
CDR3 protein: CASSLGRLGNQPQHF
CDR3 DNA: TGTGCCAGCAGCCTCGGGCGGTTGGGCAATCAGCCCCAGCATTTT

CDR3 length: 16
clone size: -
D gene: TRBD2
J gene: TRBJ2-3
V gene: TRBV28
CDR3 protein: CASSSIAGVVADTQYF
CDR3 DNA: TGTGCCAGCAGTTCCATAGCGGGAGTGGTGGCAGATACGCAGTATTTT